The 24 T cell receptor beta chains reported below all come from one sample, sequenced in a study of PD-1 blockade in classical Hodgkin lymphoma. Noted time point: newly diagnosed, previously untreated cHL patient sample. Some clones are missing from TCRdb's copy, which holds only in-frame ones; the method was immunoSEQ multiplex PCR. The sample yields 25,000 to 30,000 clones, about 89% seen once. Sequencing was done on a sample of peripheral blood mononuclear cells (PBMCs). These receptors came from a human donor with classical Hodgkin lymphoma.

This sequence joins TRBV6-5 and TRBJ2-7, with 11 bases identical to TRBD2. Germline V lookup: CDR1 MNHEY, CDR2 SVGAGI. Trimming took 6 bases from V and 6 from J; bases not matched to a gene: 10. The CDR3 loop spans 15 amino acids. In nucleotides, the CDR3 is TGTGCCAGCAGCACTAGCGGGAGCAGGGTCTCCGAGCAGTACTTC. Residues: CASSTSGSRVSEQYF.

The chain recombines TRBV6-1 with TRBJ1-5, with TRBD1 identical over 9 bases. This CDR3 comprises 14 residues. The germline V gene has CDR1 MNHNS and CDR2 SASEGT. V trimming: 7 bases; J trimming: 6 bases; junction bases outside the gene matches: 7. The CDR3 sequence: CASNRDRGTQPQHF. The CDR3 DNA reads TGTGCCAGCAACAGAGACAGGGGGACTCAGCCCCAGCATTTT.

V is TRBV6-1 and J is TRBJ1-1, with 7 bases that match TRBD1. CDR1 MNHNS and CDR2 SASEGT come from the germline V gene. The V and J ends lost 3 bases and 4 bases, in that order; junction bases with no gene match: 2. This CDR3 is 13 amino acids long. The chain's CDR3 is CASSDHRGTEAFF. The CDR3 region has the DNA TGTGCCAGCAGTGACCACAGGGGCACTGAAGCTTTCTTT.

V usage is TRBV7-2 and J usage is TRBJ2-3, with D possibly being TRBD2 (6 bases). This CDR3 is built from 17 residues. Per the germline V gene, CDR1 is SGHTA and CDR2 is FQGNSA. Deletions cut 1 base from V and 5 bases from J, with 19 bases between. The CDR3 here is CASSLVSTGVGQDTQYF. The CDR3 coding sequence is TGTGCCAGCAGCTTAGTTTCAACGGGAGTCGGCCAAGATACGCAGTATTTT.

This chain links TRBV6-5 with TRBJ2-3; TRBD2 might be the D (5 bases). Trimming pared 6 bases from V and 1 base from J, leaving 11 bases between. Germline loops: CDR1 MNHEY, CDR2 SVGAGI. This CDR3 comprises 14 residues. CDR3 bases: TGTGCCAGCAGGGGAATCGGGGGCACAGATACGCAGTATTTT. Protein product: CASRGIGGTDTQYF.

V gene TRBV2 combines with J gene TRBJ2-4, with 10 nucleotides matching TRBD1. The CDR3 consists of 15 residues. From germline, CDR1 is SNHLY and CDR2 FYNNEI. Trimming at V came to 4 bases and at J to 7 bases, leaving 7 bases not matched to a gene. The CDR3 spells CASSGTGGAGNIQYF. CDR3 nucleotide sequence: TGTGCCAGCAGTGGGACAGGGGGTGCTGGGAACATTCAGTACTTC.

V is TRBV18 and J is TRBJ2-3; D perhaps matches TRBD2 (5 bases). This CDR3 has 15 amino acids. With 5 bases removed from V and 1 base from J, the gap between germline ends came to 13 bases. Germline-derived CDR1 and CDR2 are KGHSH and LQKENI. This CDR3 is CASSSEDWRTDTQYF. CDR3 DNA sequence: TGTGCCAGCTCATCCGAGGACTGGCGCACAGATACGCAGTATTTT.

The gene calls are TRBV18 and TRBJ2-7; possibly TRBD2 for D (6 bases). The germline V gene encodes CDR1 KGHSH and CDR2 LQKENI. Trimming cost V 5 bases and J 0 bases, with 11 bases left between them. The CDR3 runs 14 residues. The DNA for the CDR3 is TGTGCCAGCTCAGGCGGGACGCCCTCCTACGAGCAGTACTTC. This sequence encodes CASSGGTPSYEQYF.

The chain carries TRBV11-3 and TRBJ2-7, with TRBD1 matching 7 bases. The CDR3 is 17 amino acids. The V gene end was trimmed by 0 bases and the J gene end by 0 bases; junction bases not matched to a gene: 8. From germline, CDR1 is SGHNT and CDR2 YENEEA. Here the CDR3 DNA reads TGTGCCAGCAGCTTAGATCAAACAGGGGATAGCTCCTACGAGCAGTACTTC. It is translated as CASSLDQTGDSSYEQYF.

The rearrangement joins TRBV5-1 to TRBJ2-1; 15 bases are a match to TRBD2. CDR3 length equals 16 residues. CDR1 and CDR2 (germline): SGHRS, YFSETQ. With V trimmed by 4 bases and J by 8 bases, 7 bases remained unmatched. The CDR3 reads CASSPGLAGGLDEQFF. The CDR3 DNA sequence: TGCGCCAGCAGCCCCGGACTAGCGGGAGGGTTGGATGAGCAGTTCTTC.

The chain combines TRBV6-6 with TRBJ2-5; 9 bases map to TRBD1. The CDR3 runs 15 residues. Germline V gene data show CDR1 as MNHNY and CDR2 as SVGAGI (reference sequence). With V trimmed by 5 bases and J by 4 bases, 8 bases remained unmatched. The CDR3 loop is CASSQGQGLLETQYF. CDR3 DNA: TGTGCCAGCAGTCAGGGACAGGGTTTGTTAGAGACCCAGTACTTC.

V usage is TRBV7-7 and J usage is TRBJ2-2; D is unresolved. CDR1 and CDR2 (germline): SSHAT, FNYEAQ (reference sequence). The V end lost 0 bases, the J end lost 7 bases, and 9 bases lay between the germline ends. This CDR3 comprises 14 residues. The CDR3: CASSLAGSDGELFF. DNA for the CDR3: TGTGCCAGCAGCTTAGCCGGGTCCGACGGGGAGCTGTTTTTT.

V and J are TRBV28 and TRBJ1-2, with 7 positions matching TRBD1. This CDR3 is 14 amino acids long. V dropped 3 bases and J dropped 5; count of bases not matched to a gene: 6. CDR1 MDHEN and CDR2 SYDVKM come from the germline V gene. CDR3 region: CASSLATGRYGYTF. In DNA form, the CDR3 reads TGTGCCAGCAGTTTGGCGACAGGGCGATATGGCTACACCTTC.

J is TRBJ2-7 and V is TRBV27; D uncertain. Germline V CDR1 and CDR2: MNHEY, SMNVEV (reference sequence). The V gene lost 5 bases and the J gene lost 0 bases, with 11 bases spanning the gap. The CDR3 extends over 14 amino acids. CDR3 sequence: CASSDQDGSYEQYF. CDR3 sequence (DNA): TGTGCCAGCAGTGATCAAGACGGCTCCTACGAGCAGTACTTC.

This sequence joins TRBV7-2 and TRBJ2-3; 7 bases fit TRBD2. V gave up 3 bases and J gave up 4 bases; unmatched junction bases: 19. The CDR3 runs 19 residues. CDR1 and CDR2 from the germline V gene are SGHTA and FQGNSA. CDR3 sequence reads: CASSFRMAGAIGFADTQYF. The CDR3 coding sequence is TGTGCCAGCAGCTTCCGGATGGCGGGAGCTATCGGGTTCGCAGATACGCAGTATTTT. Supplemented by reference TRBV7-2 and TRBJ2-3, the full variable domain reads GAGVSQSPSNKVTEKGKDVELRCDPISGHTALYWYRQSLGQGLEFLIYFQGNSAPDKSGLPSDRFSAERTGGSVSTLTIQRTQQEDSAVYLCASSFRMAGAIGFADTQYFGPGTRLTVL.

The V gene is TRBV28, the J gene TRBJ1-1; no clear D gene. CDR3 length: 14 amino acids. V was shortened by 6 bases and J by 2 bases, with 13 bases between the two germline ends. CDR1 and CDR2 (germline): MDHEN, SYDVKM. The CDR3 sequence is CASSRTLQNTEAFF. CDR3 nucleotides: TGTGCCAGCAGCCGAACCCTCCAAAACACTGAAGCTTTCTTT.

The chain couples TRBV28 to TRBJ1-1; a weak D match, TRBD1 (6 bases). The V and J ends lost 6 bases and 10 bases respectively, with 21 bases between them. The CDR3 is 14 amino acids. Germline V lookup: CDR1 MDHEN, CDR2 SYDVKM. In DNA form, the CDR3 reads TGTGCCAGCAGCCCAGGCGGGGAGCGAGGGGGAGCTTTCTTT. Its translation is CASSPGGERGGAFF.

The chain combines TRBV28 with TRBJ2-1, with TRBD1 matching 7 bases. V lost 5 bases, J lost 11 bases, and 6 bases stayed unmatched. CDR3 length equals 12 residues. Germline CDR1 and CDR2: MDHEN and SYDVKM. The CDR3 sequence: CASSLTGDQQFF. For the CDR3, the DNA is TGTGCCAGCAGTCTCACAGGGGATCAGCAGTTCTTC.

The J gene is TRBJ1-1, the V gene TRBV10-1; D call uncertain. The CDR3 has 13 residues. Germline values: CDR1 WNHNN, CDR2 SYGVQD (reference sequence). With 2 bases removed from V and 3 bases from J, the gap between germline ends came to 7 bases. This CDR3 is CASSEQRYTEAFF. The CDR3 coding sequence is TGCGCCAGCAGTGAGCAGAGATACACTGAAGCTTTCTTT.

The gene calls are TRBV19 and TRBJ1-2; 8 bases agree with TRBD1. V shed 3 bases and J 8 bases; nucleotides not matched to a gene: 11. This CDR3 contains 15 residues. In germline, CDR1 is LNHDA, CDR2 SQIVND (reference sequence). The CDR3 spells CASSIAGGEERGYTF. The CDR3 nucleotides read TGTGCCAGTAGTATCGCAGGGGGCGAGGAGCGAGGCTACACCTTC.

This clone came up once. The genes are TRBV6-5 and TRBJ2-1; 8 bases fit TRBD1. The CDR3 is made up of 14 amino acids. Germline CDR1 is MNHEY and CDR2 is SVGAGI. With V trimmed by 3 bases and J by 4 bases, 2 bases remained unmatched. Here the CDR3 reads CASSYGDRYNEQFF. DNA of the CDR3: TGTGCCAGCAGTTATGGGGACAGGTACAATGAGCAGTTCTTC.

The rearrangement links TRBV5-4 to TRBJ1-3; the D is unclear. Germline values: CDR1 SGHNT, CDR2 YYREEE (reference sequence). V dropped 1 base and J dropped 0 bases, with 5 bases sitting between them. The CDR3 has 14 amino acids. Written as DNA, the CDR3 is TGTGCCAGCAGCTTGTCAGGCTCTGGAAACACCATATATTTT. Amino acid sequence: CASSLSGSGNTIYF.

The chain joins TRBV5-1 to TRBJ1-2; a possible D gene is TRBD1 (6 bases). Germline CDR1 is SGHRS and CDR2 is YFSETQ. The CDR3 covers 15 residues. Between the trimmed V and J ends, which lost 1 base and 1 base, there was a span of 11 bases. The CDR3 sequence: CASSLNPGDNYGYTF. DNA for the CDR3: TGCGCCAGCAGCTTGAACCCAGGGGATAACTATGGCTACACCTTC.

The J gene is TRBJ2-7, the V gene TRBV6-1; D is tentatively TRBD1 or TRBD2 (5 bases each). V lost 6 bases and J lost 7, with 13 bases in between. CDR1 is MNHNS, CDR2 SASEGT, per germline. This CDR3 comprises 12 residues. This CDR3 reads CASRQVPGEQYF. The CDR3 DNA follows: TGTGCCAGCAGACAGGTCCCGGGGGAGCAGTACTTC.